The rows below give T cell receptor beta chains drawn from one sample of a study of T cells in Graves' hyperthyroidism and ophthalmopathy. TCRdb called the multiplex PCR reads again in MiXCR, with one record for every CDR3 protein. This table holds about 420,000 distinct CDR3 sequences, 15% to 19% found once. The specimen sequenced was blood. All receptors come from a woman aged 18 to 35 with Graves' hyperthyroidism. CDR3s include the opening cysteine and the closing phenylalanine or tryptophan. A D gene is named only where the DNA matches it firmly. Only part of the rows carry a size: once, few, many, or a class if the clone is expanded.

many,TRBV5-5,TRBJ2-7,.,TGTGCCAGCAGCTTAATGGTGAGGGACTACGAGCAGTACTTC,CASSLMVRDYEQYF
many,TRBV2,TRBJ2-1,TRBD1,TGTGCCAGCAGGGACAGGGTCTCCTACAATGAGCAGTTCTTC,CASRDRVSYNEQFF
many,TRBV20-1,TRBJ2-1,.,TGCAGCGGTTGCGGCCCTTACAATGAGCAGTTCTTC,CSGCGPYNEQFF
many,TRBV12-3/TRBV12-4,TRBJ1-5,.,TGTGCCAGCAGTCCCCTGGGGGGTGCGCCCCAAGATCAGCCCCAGCATTTT,CASSPLGGAPQDQPQHF
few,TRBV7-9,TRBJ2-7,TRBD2,TGTGCCAGCAGCTCTGAGCGGGGGGCTTACGAGCAGTACTTC,CASSSERGAYEQYF
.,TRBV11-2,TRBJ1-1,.,TGTGCCAGCAGACCGATCACGGGGGATCTCACTGAAGCTTTCTTT,CASRPITGDLTEAFF
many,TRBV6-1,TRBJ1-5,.,TGTGCCAGCACCGAAGGTGGGTTCGGAATTGAGCCCCAGCATTTT,CASTEGGFGIEPQHF
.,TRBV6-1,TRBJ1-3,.,TGTGCCAGCAGCTCTAGGACAGAGGGAAACACCATATATTTT,CASSSRTEGNTIYF
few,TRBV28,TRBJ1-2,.,TGTGCCAGCAGTTTCCCCGGACAGAACTATGGCTACACCTTC,CASSFPGQNYGYTF
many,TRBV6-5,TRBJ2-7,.,TGTGCCAGCAGTTACTCTAGCGGCTCCTACGAGCAGTACTTC,CASSYSSGSYEQYF
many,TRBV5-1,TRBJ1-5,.,TGCGCCAGCAGCCTTTCCGGACAGAGGGAACAGCCCCAGCATTTT,CASSLSGQREQPQHF
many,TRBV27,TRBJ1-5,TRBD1,TGTGCCAGCAGAGCATGGACAGGGTGGGACCAGCCCCAGCATTTT,CASRAWTGWDQPQHF
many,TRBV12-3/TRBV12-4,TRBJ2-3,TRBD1,TGTGCCAGCAGTGTAGGCCTAGGACAGGGTACAGATACGCAGTATTTT,CASSVGLGQGTDTQYF
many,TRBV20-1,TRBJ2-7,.,TGCAGTGCTAAGTGGCAGGGGGAGGGGTACGAGCAGTACTTC,CSAKWQGEGYEQYF
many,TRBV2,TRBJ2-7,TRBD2,TGTGCCAGCAGCGCTGGACTAGCCGGGCCCGTCGAGCAGTACTTC,CASSAGLAGPVEQYF
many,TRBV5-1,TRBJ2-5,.,TGCGCCAGCAGCTTAGGCCCCAGGGGTCAAGAGACCCAGTACTTC,CASSLGPRGQETQYF
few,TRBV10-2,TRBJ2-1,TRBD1,TGCGCCAGCAGTGGGGTACAGGGGAACAATGAGCAGTTCTTC,CASSGVQGNNEQFF
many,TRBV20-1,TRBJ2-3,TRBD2,TGCAGTGCTAGAGATCGACTAGCGGGCCCCACTAGCACAGATACGCAGTATTTT,CSARDRLAGPTSTDTQYF
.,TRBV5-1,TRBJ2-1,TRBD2,TGCGCCAGCAGCCCGGGACTAGCGAATTACAATGAGCAGTTCTTC,CASSPGLANYNEQFF
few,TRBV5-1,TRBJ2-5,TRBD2,TGCGCCAGCAGCTTACGTTACGGGGGGGCCGGTTTTGAGACCCAGTACTTC,CASSLRYGGAGFETQYF